These T cell receptor beta chains were read from a single sample in a study of tumor and adjacent non-tumor tissue in lung cancer. TCRdb used MiXCR to reprocess the multiplex PCR reads, holding one entry per CDR3 protein. The table records 85,000 to 130,000 distinct CDR3 sequences, 65% of them present only once. Source material: distant non-tumor lung tissue. The receptors stem from a man under 40 with non-small cell lung cancer. The CDR3 runs from the conserved cysteine through the conserved F or W. The order of the fields is clone size, J gene, V gene, D gene, CDR3 DNA, CDR3 protein. The D gene is left open where the match is weak. Where a row states a size, it is once, few, many or the class of an expanded clone; other rows omit it.

size: -; J: TRBJ2-3; V: TRBV20-1; D: -; DNA: TGCAGTGCTAGAGATTCCGGGACACCCACAGATACAAAGTATTTT; CDR3: CSARDSGTPTDTKYF
size: -; J: TRBJ2-1; V: TRBV20-1; D: TRBD2; DNA: TGCAGTACACTGAGCGGGGCGGGAGTAAGGAATGAGCAGTTCTTC; CDR3: CSTLSGAGVRNEQFF
size: once; J: TRBJ2-3; V: TRBV7-9; D: -; DNA: TGCGCCAGCAGCCAGAGGGGGATAGATACGCAGTATTTT; CDR3: CASSQRGIDTQYF
size: many; J: TRBJ2-7; V: TRBV11-1; D: TRBD1; DNA: TGTGCCAGCAGCTTCCGGGACAGAGCCTACGAGCAGTACTTC; CDR3: CASSFRDRAYEQYF
size: -; J: TRBJ2-7; V: TRBV11-2; D: -; DNA: TGTGCCAGCATCCAAGGGTGGGGAAGCTCCTACGAGCAATACTTC; CDR3: CASIQGWGSSYEQYF
size: -; J: TRBJ2-7; V: TRBV11-1; D: -; DNA: TGTGCCAGCAGCTTACAGTCCACCGGGATTCAGGAGCAGTACTTC; CDR3: CASSLQSTGIQEQYF
size: -; J: TRBJ2-7; V: TRBV6-5; D: -; DNA: TGTGCCAGCAATACCGTGACACCCTACGAGCAGTACTTC; CDR3: CASNTVTPYEQYF
size: once; J: TRBJ2-3; V: TRBV20-1; D: -; DNA: TGCAGTACTAGAGGACGGGGTCCCGTCACAGATACCCAGTATTTT; CDR3: CSTRGRGPVTDTQYF
size: few; J: TRBJ1-3; V: TRBV11-2; D: -; DNA: TGTGCCAGCAGCCCCTACGAAAACACCATATATTTT; CDR3: CASSPYENTIYF
size: -; J: TRBJ1-3; V: TRBV11-2; D: -; DNA: TGTGCCAGCAGCTCAGGCTCAGGTCAGATCTCTGGAAACACCATATATTTT; CDR3: CASSSGSGQISGNTIYF
size: -; J: TRBJ1-2; V: TRBV29-1; D: -; DNA: TGCAGCGTTGATGTGGCGGGGGCGATCCTGCGAGGCTACGCCTTC; CDR3: CSVDVAGAILRGYAF
size: few; J: TRBJ2-7; V: TRBV27; D: TRBD1; DNA: TGTGCCAGCAGTTTCCAGGGGGCATCCTACGAGCAGTACTTC; CDR3: CASSFQGASYEQYF
size: -; J: TRBJ2-1; V: TRBV11-1; D: -; DNA: TGTGCCATCAGCTTAGGGCAGGCGGCCTACAATGAGCAGTTCTTC; CDR3: CAISLGQAAYNEQFF
size: -; J: TRBJ2-1; V: TRBV7-2; D: -; DNA: TGTGCCAGCAGCACACGACAAAAAGGGGGAAACAATGAGCAGTTCTTC; CDR3: CASSTRQKGGNNEQFF
size: -; J: TRBJ2-5; V: TRBV20-1; D: -; DNA: TGCAGTGCTAGAGAATCGCGGGCTCAAGAGACCCAGTACTTC; CDR3: CSARESRAQETQYF
size: -; J: TRBJ1-6; V: TRBV6-2/TRBV6-3; D: -; DNA: TGTGCCAGCAGTTCAGGGAACGCTAAGCATTCACCCCTCCACTTT; CDR3: CASSSGNAKHSPLHF
size: -; J: TRBJ1-1; V: TRBV4-1; D: -; DNA: TGCGCCTGGAGCCAAGAACCGGGAATGAACACTGAAGTTTTCTTT; CDR3: CAWSQEPGMNTEVFF
size: -; J: TRBJ1-1; V: TRBV2; D: -; DNA: TGTGCCAGCAGTGTGGGCAGTTACTACACTGAAGCTTTCTTT; CDR3: CASSVGSYYTEAFF
size: -; J: TRBJ2-3; V: TRBV6-5; D: -; DNA: TGTGCCAACAGTACCTCACGACAAGATACGCATTATTTT; CDR3: CANSTSRQDTHYF
size: -; J: TRBJ1-4; V: TRBV4-3; D: TRBD1; DNA: TGCGCCAGCAGCCCACGAAGGGGGCGTATTGAAAAACTGTTTTTT; CDR3: CASSPRRGRIEKLFF
size: -; J: TRBJ2-2; V: TRBV20-1; D: -; DNA: TGTAATGCTAGAGAGACAATGAACACCGGGAAGCTGTTTTTT; CDR3: CNARETMNTGKLFF
size: -; J: TRBJ2-7; V: TRBV5-1; D: -; DNA: TGCGCCAGCAGCAATGGAGAGGTGCTCAACGAGCAGTACTTC; CDR3: CASSNGEVLNEQYF
size: -; J: TRBJ2-1; V: TRBV11-3; D: TRBD2; DNA: TGTGCCAGCAGCTGGATGGTACTAGCGGTTCCCCGAGGCAATGAGCAGTTCTTC; CDR3: CASSWMVLAVPRGNEQFF
size: -; J: TRBJ2-7; V: TRBV6-5; D: -; DNA: TGTGCCAGCAATGAAGCAGGCCTCCACTACGAGCAGTACTTC; CDR3: CASNEAGLHYEQYF
size: -; J: TRBJ1-6; V: TRBV11-1; D: -; DNA: TGTTCCAGTAGCGTCGACACTTATAATTCACCCCTCCACTTT; CDR3: CSSSVDTYNSPLHF
size: many; J: TRBJ2-3; V: TRBV12-3/TRBV12-4; D: -; DNA: TGTGCCAGCAGCTCCACAGATACGCAGTATTTT; CDR3: CASSSTDTQYF
size: -; J: TRBJ1-1; V: TRBV2; D: TRBD1; DNA: TGTGCCACCGGGACAGGGAGGACTGAAGCTTTCTTT; CDR3: CATGTGRTEAFF
size: few; J: TRBJ2-1; V: TRBV4-3; D: TRBD1; DNA: TGCGCCAGCAGCCATGGGACAGGGGGAGTCAAAGAACAGTTCTTC; CDR3: CASSHGTGGVKEQFF
size: many; J: TRBJ2-7; V: TRBV6-6; D: -; DNA: TGTGCCGGCGGACGGTCCTACGAGCAGTACTTC; CDR3: CAGGRSYEQYF
size: -; J: TRBJ2-5; V: TRBV11-2; D: -; DNA: TGTGCCAGCAGCCTAATAGAGGGGACCCAGTACTTC; CDR3: CASSLIEGTQYF
size: few; J: TRBJ2-5; V: TRBV19; D: -; DNA: TGTGCCAGTAGTATAGACCAAGAGACCCAGTACTTC; CDR3: CASSIDQETQYF
size: large; J: TRBJ2-6; V: TRBV6-6; D: TRBD1; DNA: TGTGCCAGCAGTCCCAGGGGGCCTGGGGCCAACGTCCTGACTTTC; CDR3: CASSPRGPGANVLTF
size: -; J: TRBJ2-1; V: TRBV12-3/TRBV12-4; D: -; DNA: TGTGCCGGCAATGCCGGGACGTTATACAATGAGCAGTTCTTC; CDR3: CAGNAGTLYNEQFF
size: many; J: TRBJ1-3; V: TRBV7-8; D: -; DNA: TGTGCCAGCAGCCCAAAGACCTACAGGGACTCTGGAAACACCATATATTTT; CDR3: CASSPKTYRDSGNTIYF
size: -; J: TRBJ2-3; V: TRBV5-4; D: -; DNA: TGTGCCAGCAGCCGAGGGGGGTCGAACACAGATACGCAGAATTTT; CDR3: CASSRGGSNTDTQNF
size: once; J: TRBJ1-1; V: TRBV4-1; D: TRBD1; DNA: TGCGCCAGCAGCCAAGGGGACAGGGCAGTTCTTGAAGCTTTCTTC; CDR3: CASSQGDRAVLEAFF
size: -; J: TRBJ2-5; V: TRBV5-4; D: -; DNA: TGTGCCAGCAACGGAACGGGACACATTAAAGAGACCCAGTACTTC; CDR3: CASNGTGHIKETQYF
size: once; J: TRBJ2-1; V: TRBV20-1; D: TRBD2; DNA: TGCAGTGCTGGGACTAGGAACTTCTATGAGCAGTTCTTC; CDR3: CSAGTRNFYEQFF
size: -; J: TRBJ2-1; V: TRBV6-2/TRBV6-3; D: TRBD2; DNA: TGTGTCAGCAGCCACTTACTAGCGAGGGACAATGAGCAGTTCTTC; CDR3: CVSSHLLARDNEQFF
size: many; J: TRBJ2-7; V: TRBV5-6; D: TRBD1; DNA: TGTGCCAGCAGCCAACAGGGGGCGAATTACGAGCAGTACTTC; CDR3: CASSQQGANYEQYF
size: many; J: TRBJ1-5; V: TRBV5-5; D: TRBD1; DNA: TGTGCCAGCAGCGTGGACAGGGCTGGCAATCAGCCCCAGCATTTT; CDR3: CASSVDRAGNQPQHF
size: many; J: TRBJ2-3; V: TRBV20-1; D: TRBD2; DNA: TGCAGTGCTCCGACTAGCGGCACAGATACGCAGTATTTT; CDR3: CSAPTSGTDTQYF
size: many; J: TRBJ2-1; V: TRBV5-4; D: -; DNA: TGTGCCAGCAGCTTGGGTGGGAATGAGCAGTTCTTC; CDR3: CASSLGGNEQFF
size: -; J: TRBJ2-5; V: TRBV11-2; D: -; DNA: TGTGCCAGCAGCCTCATGGGGGTCCAAGAGACCCAGTACTTC; CDR3: CASSLMGVQETQYF
size: -; J: TRBJ1-6; V: TRBV20-1; D: TRBD1; DNA: TGCAGTACTACAGGGGATTTGAATTCACCGCTCCACTTT; CDR3: CSTTGDLNSPLHF
size: -; J: TRBJ2-5; V: TRBV30; D: -; DNA: TGTGCCTGGATTAGGCCTCAACAAGAGACCCAGTACTTC; CDR3: CAWIRPQQETQYF
size: many; J: TRBJ1-1; V: TRBV29-1; D: -; DNA: TGCAGCGTTGCCGGGGGAGCGGGCGCTGAAGCTTTCTTT; CDR3: CSVAGGAGAEAFF
size: -; J: TRBJ1-5; V: TRBV20-1; D: -; DNA: TGCAGTGCTAGAGTTCGGGGGGGGCGAGACGATCAGCCCCAGCATTTT; CDR3: CSARVRGGRDDQPQHF
size: -; J: TRBJ1-2; V: TRBV29-1; D: -; DNA: -; CDR3: CSTSDNRVYGCTF
size: many; J: TRBJ2-1; V: TRBV20-1; D: TRBD2; DNA: TGCAGTGCCCGGACTAGCGGGAGTGGTTTTGGTGAGCAGTTCTTC; CDR3: CSARTSGSGFGEQFF
size: -; J: TRBJ1-4; V: TRBV5-6; D: -; DNA: TGTGCCAGCAGCTTGCTCGCAACTAATGAAAAACTGTTTTTT; CDR3: CASSLLATNEKLFF
size: -; J: TRBJ2-5; V: TRBV12-3/TRBV12-4; D: TRBD2; DNA: TGTGCCTGCAGTCTTCCGGGGGGTGTAGGGACCCAGTACTTC; CDR3: CACSLPGGVGTQYF
size: -; J: TRBJ1-1; V: TRBV12-5; D: -; DNA: TGTACTAGTGGTTTGGATGTTACGAAGGCTTTCTTT; CDR3: CTSGLDVTKAFF
size: many; J: TRBJ2-5; V: TRBV20-1; D: -; DNA: TGCAGTGCTAACCCGGGACCTGGGGAGACCCAGTACTTC; CDR3: CSANPGPGETQYF
size: few; J: TRBJ2-3; V: TRBV20-1; D: -; DNA: TGCAGTGCTAGTACGGGGACTCCAGGGGATACGCAGTATTTT; CDR3: CSASTGTPGDTQYF
size: -; J: TRBJ1-3; V: TRBV12-3/TRBV12-4; D: -; DNA: TGTGCCAGCAGTCTAGGGAGCCGTATCTCTGGAAACACCATATTTTTT; CDR3: CASSLGSRISGNTIFF
size: -; J: TRBJ1-1; V: TRBV4-3; D: -; DNA: TGCGCCAGCAGCCAAGATCTGATAGGAGGGAACACTGAAGCTTTCTTT; CDR3: CASSQDLIGGNTEAFF
size: -; J: TRBJ2-1; V: TRBV29-1; D: -; DNA: TGCAGCGTTATGGGCCGGGGCAGGAATGAGCAGTTCTTC; CDR3: CSVMGRGRNEQFF
size: once; J: TRBJ2-1; V: TRBV11-2; D: -; DNA: TGTGCCAGCGGCGGATGGACCAATGCACAGTTCTTC; CDR3: CASGGWTNAQFF